This entry is about one TCR beta chain. Its recognized antigen is unknown. Base qualities are not provided; no much larger clone lies one nucleotide away. This entry is derived from a study of Ad26.COV2.S vaccination and SARS-CoV-2 variants (dated by TCRdb to the early 2020s). About the full investigation: Vaccine-arm donors were drawn from COV1001, a multicentre, randomized, double-blind, placebo-controlled phase I-IIa trial of Ad26.COV2.S in healthy adults. Ad26.COV2.S was administered intramuscularly at a dose of 5x10^10 or 1x10^11 viral particles, either as one shot or as two shots given 56 days apart. Participants in the trial were split at random into five groups of five each, receiving low-dose or high-dose Ad26.COV2.S once or twice, or else placebo on both occasions. The specificity and breadth of SARS-CoV-2-reactive T cell receptors after Ad26.COV2.S vaccination were assessed by TCRbeta repertoire sequencing. A total of some 30 samples were included in the TCR-sequenced set, comprising roughly 19 Ad26.COV2.S vaccine recipients, 5 placebo recipients and 8 SARS-CoV-2 convalescent individuals. Investigators did not know the trial group allocation while performing experiments and assessing outcomes.

The treatment or condition label, read with the paper, signifies: around 19 received Ad26.COV2.S at low or high dose, single or two shots; about 5 received placebo; per-sample allocation not given. Repertoires of vaccine and placebo recipients were sequenced from samples collected on day 63 after the first injection. Between 29 July and 7 August 2020, Cohort 1b enrolled about 27 adults aged 18-55 years at one site in Boston, USA. As a vaccine, Ad26.COV2.S was a replication-incompetent adenovirus type 26 vector that expressed a prefusion-stabilized SARS-CoV-2 spike protein derived from the original Wuhan strain. Study-level results and caveats: After vaccination, substantial breadth of spike-specific CD8+ and CD4+ T cell responses was reported. Non-spike TCR breadth was comparable between vaccine and placebo recipients, consistent with the vaccine containing only spike. Spike-specific TCR breadth was higher in Ad26.COV2.S recipients than in placebo recipients (P = 0.0014). The study lacked the statistical power to compare responses across vaccine doses or regimens. The authors noted that the TCR breadth and depth analyses may have underestimated total T cell responses.

According to the germline V gene (reference sequence), CDR1 reads MNHEY and CDR2 reads SMNVEV. From the cysteine through the phenylalanine, the CDR3 covers 15 amino acids. The DNA shown is the 45-base CDR3, in frame from base 1. Compared with germline, V lacks 4 bases and J lacks 4 bases; bases without a gene match: 5. The immunoSEQ Assay was the method used to sequence TCRbeta CDR3 regions. After extraction, genomic DNA underwent amplification by bias-controlled multiplex PCR, followed by high-throughput sequencing. As for the original processing: Collapsing and filtering of sequences were performed to quantify the absolute abundance of each unique TCRbeta CDR3 region. Usable DNA was measured by amplifying reference genes present in all nucleated cells, and TCRbeta template counts were normalized to that usable DNA to estimate T cell fraction. Repertoire TCRs were annotated as SARS-CoV-2-specific when V gene, CDR3 amino acid sequence and J gene were exactly matched to a known reactive TCR set. The reference SARS-CoV-2 TCR set came from MIRA and was filtered for enrichment in COVID-19-positive ImmuneCODE repertoires, removing public or cross-reactive TCRs. Based on the MIRA antigens, annotated TCRs were further analysed at the level of specific ORF or position within ORF. Breadth was defined as annotated unique rearrangements over total unique productive rearrangements; depth was the summed frequency of those rearrangements. Two-sided Wilcoxon rank-sum tests were applied when comparing TCR breadth between groups. As stored in TCRdb, this immuneACCESS dataset retains in-frame rearrangements with V and J assigned. A fraction of the clones does not appear; measured against another copy, unresolved V genes explain less than half of the discrepancy, and the remainder lacks a known reason. The V and J calls and the clone size are those of that table, but D and trimming were determined from the DNA. The sample includes hundreds of thousands of clones, with roughly nine tenths observed a single time. Approximately 1.5% of the sample is taken by the ten largest.

The receptor chain draws on TRBV27 and TRBJ2-7; 12 junctional bases match TRBD2. This TCR derives from a person aged 18-60 years who received the Ad26.COV2.S COVID-19 vaccine or a placebo. The sample consisted of peripheral blood, taken in a trial of Ad26.COV2.S vaccine versus placebo. The CDR3 here reads CASSSRTSGTYEQYF. Here is the DNA: TGTGCCAGCAGTTCCCGGACTAGCGGGACTTACGAGCAGTACTTC.